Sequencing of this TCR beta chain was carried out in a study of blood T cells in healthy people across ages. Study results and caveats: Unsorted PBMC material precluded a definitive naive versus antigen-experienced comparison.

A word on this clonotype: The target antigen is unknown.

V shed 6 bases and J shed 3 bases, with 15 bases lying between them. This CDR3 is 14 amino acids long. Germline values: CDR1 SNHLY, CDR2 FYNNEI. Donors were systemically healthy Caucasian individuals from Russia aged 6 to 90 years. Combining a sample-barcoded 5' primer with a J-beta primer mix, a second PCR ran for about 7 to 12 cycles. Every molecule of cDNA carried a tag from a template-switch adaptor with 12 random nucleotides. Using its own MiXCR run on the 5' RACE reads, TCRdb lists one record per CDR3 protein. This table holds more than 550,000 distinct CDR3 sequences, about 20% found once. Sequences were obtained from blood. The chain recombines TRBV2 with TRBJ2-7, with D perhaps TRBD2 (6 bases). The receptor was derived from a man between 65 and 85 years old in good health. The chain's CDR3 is CASRGLTSHYEQYF. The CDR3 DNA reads TGTGCCAGCAGAGGGCTGACTAGTCACTACGAGCAGTACTTC.